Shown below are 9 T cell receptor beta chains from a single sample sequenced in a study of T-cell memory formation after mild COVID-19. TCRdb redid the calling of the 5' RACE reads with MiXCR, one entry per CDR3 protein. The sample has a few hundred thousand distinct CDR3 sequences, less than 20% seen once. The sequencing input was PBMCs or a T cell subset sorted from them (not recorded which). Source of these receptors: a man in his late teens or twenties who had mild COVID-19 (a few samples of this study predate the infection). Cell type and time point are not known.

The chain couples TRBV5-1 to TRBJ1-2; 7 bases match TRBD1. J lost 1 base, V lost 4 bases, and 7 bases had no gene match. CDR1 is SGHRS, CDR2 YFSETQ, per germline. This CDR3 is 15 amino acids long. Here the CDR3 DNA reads TGCGCCAGCAGCGCCCCGGGACAGTTTAACTATGGCTACACCTTC. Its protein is CASSAPGQFNYGYTF.

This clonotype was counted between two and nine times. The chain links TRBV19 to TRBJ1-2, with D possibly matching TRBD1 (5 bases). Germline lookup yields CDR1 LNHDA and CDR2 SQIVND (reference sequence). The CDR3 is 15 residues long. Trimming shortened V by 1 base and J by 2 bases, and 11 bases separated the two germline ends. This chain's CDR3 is CASSIGMGGNYGYTF. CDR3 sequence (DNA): TGTGCCAGTAGTATAGGCATGGGGGGGAACTATGGCTACACCTTC.

The CDR3 spells CASSRRTAQGLNYGYTF. The CDR3 nucleotides are TGCGCCAGCAGCCGGCGGACCGCGCAGGGGCTTAACTATGGCTACACCTTC. J is TRBJ1-2 and V is TRBV4-1; D might be TRBD1 (6 bases). V dropped 4 bases and J dropped 1 base, with 19 bases sitting between them. In germline, CDR1 is MGHRA, CDR2 YSYEKL. CDR3 size: 17 residues.

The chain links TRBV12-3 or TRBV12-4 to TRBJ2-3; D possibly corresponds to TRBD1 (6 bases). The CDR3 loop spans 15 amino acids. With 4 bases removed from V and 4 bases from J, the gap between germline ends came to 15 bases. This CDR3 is CASSSHRPGADTQYF. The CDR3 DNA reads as TGTGCCAGCAGTTCCCACCGACCAGGGGCAGATACGCAGTATTTT.

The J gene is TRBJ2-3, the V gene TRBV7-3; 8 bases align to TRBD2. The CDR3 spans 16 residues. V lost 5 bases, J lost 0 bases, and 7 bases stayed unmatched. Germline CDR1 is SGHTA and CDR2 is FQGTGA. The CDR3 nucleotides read TGTGCCAGCAGCCCTTCGGGGGGGGGGAGCACAGATACGCAGTATTTT. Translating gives CASSPSGGGSTDTQYF.

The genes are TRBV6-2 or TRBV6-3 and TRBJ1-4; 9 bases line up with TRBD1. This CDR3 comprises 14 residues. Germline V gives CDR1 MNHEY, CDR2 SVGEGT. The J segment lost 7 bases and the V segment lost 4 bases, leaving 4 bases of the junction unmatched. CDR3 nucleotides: TGTGCCAGCAGTTTCGGGACAGGGTTTGAAAAACTGTTTTTT. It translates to CASSFGTGFEKLFF.

The CDR3 bases are TGCGCCAGCAGCCTTAGCCCGAGACAGGGGGGATACGAGCAGTACTTC. This codes for CASSLSPRQGGYEQYF. The V call is TRBV4-1, the J call TRBJ2-7; 9 positions match TRBD1. The germline V gene has CDR1 MGHRA and CDR2 YSYEKL. The ends lost 4 bases at V and 4 bases at J; junction bases unmatched: 11. The CDR3 extends over 16 amino acids.

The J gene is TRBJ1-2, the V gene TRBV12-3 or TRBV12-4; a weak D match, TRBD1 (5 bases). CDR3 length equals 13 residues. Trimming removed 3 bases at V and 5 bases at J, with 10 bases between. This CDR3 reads CASSLLEGYGYTF. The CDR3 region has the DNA TGTGCCAGCAGTTTGCTGGAGGGGTATGGCTACACCTTC.

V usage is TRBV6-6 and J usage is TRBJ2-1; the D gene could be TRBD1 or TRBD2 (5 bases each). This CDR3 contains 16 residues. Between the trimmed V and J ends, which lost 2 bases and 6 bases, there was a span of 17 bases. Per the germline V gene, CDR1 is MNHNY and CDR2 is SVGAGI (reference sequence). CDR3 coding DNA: TGTGCCAGCAGTTACGCATCGGGACCCCTGGGCAATGAGCAGTTCTTC. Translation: CASSYASGPLGNEQFF.